These 5 T cell receptor beta chains were sequenced from one sample in a study of shared clonotypes between healthy human individuals. This table comes from immunoSEQ multiplex PCR, and its TCRdb copy is limited to in-frame clones, with some not included. The sample lists about 480,000 clones; roughly 79% were seen once. Sequencing used PBMCs. Receptor source: a woman aged 40 to 49 in good health. Some clones in this sample may be carry-over from other donors' samples.

The gene calls are TRBV30 and TRBJ2-2, with 8 bases matching TRBD1. V shed 3 bases, J shed 5 bases, and the junction held 5 bases outside the gene matches. The CDR3 is 14 amino acids. Germline CDR1 reads GTSNPN; CDR2 reads SVGIG (reference sequence). The CDR3 nucleotides read TGTGCCTGGAGAGAACAGGGGGGAACCGGGGAGCTGTTTTTT. It yields the protein CAWREQGGTGELFF.

Only a few counts were recorded for this clone. This chain joins TRBV5-1 and TRBJ2-5; the D gene is possibly TRBD2 (5 bases). The CDR3 sequence is 14 residues long. CDR1 and CDR2 from the germline V gene are SGHRS and YFSETQ. The V and J ends lost 4 bases and 1 base respectively, with 11 bases between them. The CDR3 DNA follows: TGCGCCAGCAGCCCCACGGGGTTCCAAGAGACCCAGTACTTC. Translation: CASSPTGFQETQYF. The full variable domain, its missing parts supplied by reference TRBV5-1 and TRBJ2-5, is KAGVTQTPRYLIKTRGQQVTLSCSPISGHRSVSWYQQTPGQGLQFLFEYFSETQRNKGNFPGRFSGRQFSNSRSEMNVSTLELGDSALYLCASSPTGFQETQYFGPGTRLLVL.

The chain has TRBV27 and TRBJ1-1; 8 bases are a match to TRBD1. J was trimmed by 3 bases and V by 2 bases; bases with no gene match: 5. CDR1 MNHEY and CDR2 SMNVEV come from the germline V gene (reference sequence). The CDR3 runs 15 residues. The chain's CDR3 is CASSLDRGWYTEAFF. CDR3 DNA: TGTGCCAGCAGTTTAGACAGGGGTTGGTACACTGAAGCTTTCTTT.

This sequence joins TRBV7-9 and TRBJ2-3; D is unclear. Germline assignment: CDR1 SEHNR and CDR2 FQNEAQ (reference sequence). This CDR3 has 13 residues. V was shortened by 2 bases and J by 5 bases, with 8 bases between the two germline ends. The CDR3 DNA is TGTGCCAGCAGCTTAACACCCGGAGATACGCAGTATTTT. Residues: CASSLTPGDTQYF.

The CDR3 loop is CASGNRDYLQETQYF. The CDR3 DNA reads as TGTGCCAGCGGCAACCGGGACTACCTCCAAGAGACCCAGTACTTC. The chain carries TRBV5-4 and TRBJ2-5; 7 bases are a match to TRBD2. V dropped 7 bases and J dropped 1; count of bases not matched to a gene: 10. Germline CDR1 SGHNT, CDR2 YYREEE (reference sequence). This CDR3 has 15 amino acids.